A single sample gave rise to the 15 T cell receptor beta chains below, sequenced in a study of T cell responses to AZD1222 COVID-19 vaccine. Method: immunoSEQ multiplex PCR; TCRdb's copy keeps in-frame clones and lacks some. The data hold 95,000 to 150,000 clones, with 87% observed a single time. Sequencing was performed on peripheral blood, taken on day 0 of AZD1222 vaccination. The receptors derive from an adult in good health.

The V and J genes are TRBV5-1 and TRBJ2-1; 9 positions match TRBD1. Germline V CDR1 and CDR2: SGHRS, YFSETQ. This CDR3 has 15 amino acids. Losses at the gene ends were 5 bases for V and 12 bases for J; bases not matched to a gene: 15. The CDR3 DNA reads as TGCGCCAGCAGTTCAACCGGGACAGGGTTAAAGGTGCAGTTCTTC. Translation gives CASSSTGTGLKVQFF.

The V gene is TRBV19, the J gene TRBJ1-1, with unresolved D. CDR1 is LNHDA and CDR2 is SQIVND in the germline V gene (reference sequence). Trimming removed 7 bases from V and 1 base from J, with 13 bases in between. The CDR3 is made up of 14 amino acids. For the CDR3, the DNA is TGTGCCAGTATCGGGTCCACTCGGAACACTGAAGCTTTCTTT. This encodes CASIGSTRNTEAFF.

The J gene is TRBJ1-1, the V gene TRBV6-5, with TRBD1 as a possible D gene (6 bases). The V and J ends lost 4 bases and 0 bases respectively, with 12 bases between them. The length of the CDR3 is 15 residues. CDR1 is MNHEY and CDR2 is SVGAGI in the germline V gene. The CDR3 spells CASSSGQTMNTEAFF. CDR3 nucleotides: TGTGCCAGCAGTTCCGGACAGACTATGAACACTGAAGCTTTCTTT.

This chain links TRBV7-8 with TRBJ1-5; 7 bases are shared with TRBD1. The junction had 12 bases not matched to a gene; V was cut back by 5 bases and J by 2 bases. The length of the CDR3 is 17 residues. Germline values: CDR1 SGHVS, CDR2 FQNEAQ. In nucleotides, the CDR3 is TGTGCCAGCAGCAGGTCAGGGGGAGGGTTCGGCAATCAGCCCCAGCATTTT. Its protein is CASSRSGGGFGNQPQHF.

This rearrangement joins TRBV6-1 to TRBJ2-7; D possibly corresponds to TRBD2 (6 bases). Trimming removed 3 bases at V and 4 bases at J, with 13 bases between. The CDR3 length is 14 residues. The germline V gene has CDR1 MNHNS and CDR2 SASEGT. This chain's CDR3 is CASSEEGMGYEQYF. The DNA for the CDR3 is TGTGCCAGCAGTGAGGAGGGGATGGGATACGAGCAGTACTTC.

The chain carries TRBV9 and TRBJ1-2; no clear D. The CDR3 loop spans 11 amino acids. The ends were cut back, 2 bases at V and 7 bases at J, with 6 bases in the middle. Germline CDR1 and CDR2: SGDLS and YYNGEE. The CDR3 region is CASSVSGGYTF. CDR3 nucleotides: TGTGCCAGCAGCGTTTCCGGTGGCTACACCTTC.

The chain is built from TRBV30 and TRBJ2-7; the D gene is possibly TRBD2 (5 bases). The germline V gene has CDR1 GTSNPN and CDR2 SVGIG (reference sequence). This CDR3 has 12 amino acids. The V end was cut by 4 bases, the J end by 3 bases, with 10 bases between. The CDR3 sequence: CAWNPRGYEQYF. DNA of the CDR3: TGTGCCTGGAACCCACGGGGCTACGAGCAGTACTTC. Drawing the rest from reference TRBV30 and TRBJ2-7, the complete variable domain is SQTIHQWPATLVQPVGSPLSLECTVEGTSNPNLYWYRQAAGRGLQLLFYSVGIGQISSEVPQNLSASRPQDRQFILSSKKLLLSDSGFYLCAWNPRGYEQYFGPGTRLTVT.

Remarks on this clone: Distinct nucleotide sequences in the sample also encode this CDR3. In DNA, the CDR3 is TGTGCCAGCAGCTTAACAGGCTACGAGCAGTACTTC. Translating gives CASSLTGYEQYF. The V and J genes are TRBV7-9 and TRBJ2-7; D is possibly TRBD1 (5 bases). CDR1 SEHNR and CDR2 FQNEAQ come from the germline V gene (reference sequence). V dropped 2 bases and J dropped 3 bases, with 5 bases sitting between them. The CDR3 spans 12 residues.

This chain uses TRBV2 with TRBJ1-3, with 8 bases matching TRBD1. The junction had 2 bases not matched to a gene; V was cut back by 0 bases and J by 4 bases. The CDR3 length is 15 residues. CDR1 and CDR2 (germline): SNHLY, FYNNEI. CDR3: CASSEAAGGGNTIYF. The CDR3 bases are TGTGCCAGCAGTGAAGCGGCAGGGGGCGGAAACACCATATATTTT.

This clone was detected once. V gene TRBV7-9 combines with J gene TRBJ2-2; 8 bases map to TRBD1. V lost 5 bases, J lost 3 bases, and 5 bases stayed unmatched. The CDR3 covers 15 residues. The germline CDR1 and CDR2 sequences are SEHNR and FQNEAQ (reference sequence). CDR3 nucleotides: TGTGCCAGCAGCAAGACAGGGGTGGACACCGGGGAGCTGTTTTTT. This gives the protein CASSKTGVDTGELFF.

The rearrangement links TRBV7-9 to TRBJ2-5, with 9 positions matching TRBD1. J gave up 13 bases and V 1 base, and 10 bases lay outside the gene matches. This CDR3 comprises 14 residues. CDR1 and CDR2 (germline): SEHNR, FQNEAQ (reference sequence). CDR3: CASSLGGTGSVPYF. CDR3 nucleotides: TGTGCCAGCAGCTTAGGAGGGACAGGGAGCGTTCCGTACTTC.

The gene calls are TRBV28 and TRBJ2-1; D might be TRBD1 (6 bases). Per the germline V gene, CDR1 is MDHEN and CDR2 is SYDVKM. The CDR3 is 15 amino acids. Trimming removed 3 bases at V and 4 bases at J, with 13 bases between. CDR3 bases: TGTGCCAGCAGTTTCCCCAGGGGCTCTTACAATGAGCAGTTCTTC. Its protein product is CASSFPRGSYNEQFF.

The chain couples TRBV6-5 to TRBJ1-1; D gene ambiguous. Germline V lookup: CDR1 MNHEY, CDR2 SVGAGI. Trimming took off 6 bases at V and 0 bases at J, with 14 bases between the two ends. This CDR3 has 15 residues. The CDR3 is CASSSSGYLNTEAFF. The CDR3, as DNA: TGTGCCAGCAGCTCGTCGGGGTACCTGAACACTGAAGCTTTCTTT.

V is TRBV5-1 and J is TRBJ2-1; no clear D. This CDR3 contains 12 residues. Trimming shortened V by 4 bases and J by 8 bases, and 10 bases separated the two germline ends. Germline CDR1 SGHRS, CDR2 YFSETQ. The CDR3 reads CASSRRLDEQFF. The CDR3 DNA sequence: TGCGCCAGCAGCCGAAGGTTGGATGAGCAGTTCTTC.

The chain carries TRBV7-2 and TRBJ2-7; 11 nucleotides agree with TRBD2. Germline lookup yields CDR1 SGHTA and CDR2 FQGNSA. The CDR3 is 16 amino acids. Trimming at V came to 5 bases and at J to 2 bases, leaving 8 bases not matched to a gene. In nucleotides, the CDR3 is TGTGCCAGCAGCCGGAGACTAGCGGGGCTAACCTACGAGCAGTACTTC. Its protein product is CASSRRLAGLTYEQYF.